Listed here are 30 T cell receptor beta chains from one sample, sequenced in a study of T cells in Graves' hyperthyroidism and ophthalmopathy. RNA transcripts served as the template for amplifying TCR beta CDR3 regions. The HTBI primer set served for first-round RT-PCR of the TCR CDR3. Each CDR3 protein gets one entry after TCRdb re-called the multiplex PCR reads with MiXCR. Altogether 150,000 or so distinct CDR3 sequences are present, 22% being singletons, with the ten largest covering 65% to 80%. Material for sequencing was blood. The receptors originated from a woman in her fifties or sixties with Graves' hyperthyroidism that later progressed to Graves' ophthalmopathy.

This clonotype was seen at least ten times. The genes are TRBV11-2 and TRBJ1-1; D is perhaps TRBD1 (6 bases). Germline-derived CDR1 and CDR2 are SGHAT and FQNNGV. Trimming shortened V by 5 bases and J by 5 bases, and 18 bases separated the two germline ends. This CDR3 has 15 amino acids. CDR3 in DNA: TGTGCCAGCAGCGCCGGGGGGGGGCGGGGGACTGAAGCTTTCTTT. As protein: CASSAGGGRGTEAFF.

The CDR3 DNA reads TGTGCCACCCGAGAGAGGGGTCCCTACGAGCAGTACTTC. Its translation: CATRERGPYEQYF. The chain links TRBV6-2 or TRBV6-3 to TRBJ2-7, with D perhaps assigned TRBD1 or TRBD2 (5 bases each). The CDR3 runs 13 residues. The germline gives CDR1 MNHEY, CDR2 SVGEGT. Trimming took off 10 bases at V and 2 bases at J, with 15 bases between the two ends.

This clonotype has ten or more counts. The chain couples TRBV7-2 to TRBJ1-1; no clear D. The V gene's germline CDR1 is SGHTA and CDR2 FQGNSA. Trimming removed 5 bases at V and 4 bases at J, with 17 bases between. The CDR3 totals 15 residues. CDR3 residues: CASSPREPLSTEAFF. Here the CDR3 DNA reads TGTGCCAGCAGCCCACGGGAACCGTTGAGCACTGAAGCTTTCTTT. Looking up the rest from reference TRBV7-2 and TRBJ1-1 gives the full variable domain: GAGVSQSPSNKVTEKGKDVELRCDPISGHTALYWYRQSLGQGLEFLIYFQGNSAPDKSGLPSDRFSAERTGGSVSTLTIQRTQQEDSAVYLCASSPREPLSTEAFFGQGTRLTVV.

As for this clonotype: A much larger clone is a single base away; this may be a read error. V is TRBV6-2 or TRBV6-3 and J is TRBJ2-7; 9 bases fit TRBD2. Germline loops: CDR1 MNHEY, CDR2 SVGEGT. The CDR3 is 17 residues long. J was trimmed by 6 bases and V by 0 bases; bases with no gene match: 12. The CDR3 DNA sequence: TGTGCCAGCAGTTACTCTCATCCGGCTAGCGGGAATTGCGAGCAGTACTTC. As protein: CASSYSHPASGNCEQYF.

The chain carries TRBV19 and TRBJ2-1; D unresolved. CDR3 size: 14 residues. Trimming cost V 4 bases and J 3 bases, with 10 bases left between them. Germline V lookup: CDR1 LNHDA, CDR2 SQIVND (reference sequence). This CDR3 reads CASSKPPGYNEQFF. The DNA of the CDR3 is TGTGCCAGTAGTAAGCCCCCGGGCTACAATGAGCAGTTCTTC.

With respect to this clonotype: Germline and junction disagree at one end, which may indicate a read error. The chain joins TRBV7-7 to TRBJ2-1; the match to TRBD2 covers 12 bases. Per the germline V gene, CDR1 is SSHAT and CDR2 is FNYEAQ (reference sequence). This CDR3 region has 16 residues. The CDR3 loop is CASSLATSGSKDEQFF. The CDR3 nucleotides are TGTGCTAGCAGCTTAGCGACTAGCGGGAGTAAGGATGAGCAGTTCTTC.

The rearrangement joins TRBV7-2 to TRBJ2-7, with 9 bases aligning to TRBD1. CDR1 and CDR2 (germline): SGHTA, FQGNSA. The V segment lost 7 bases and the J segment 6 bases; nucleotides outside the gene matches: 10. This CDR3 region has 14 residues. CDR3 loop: CASTRTGVYGEQYF. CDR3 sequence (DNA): TGTGCCAGCACCAGGACAGGGGTGTACGGCGAGCAGTACTTC.

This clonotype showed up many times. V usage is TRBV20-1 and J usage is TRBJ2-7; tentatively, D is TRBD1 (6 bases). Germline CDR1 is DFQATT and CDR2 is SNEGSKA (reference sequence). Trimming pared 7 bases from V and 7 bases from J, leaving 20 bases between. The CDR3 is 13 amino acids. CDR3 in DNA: TGCAGTGGAATAAAGACAGGTTTGAGTGAGCAGTACTTC. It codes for CSGIKTGLSEQYF.

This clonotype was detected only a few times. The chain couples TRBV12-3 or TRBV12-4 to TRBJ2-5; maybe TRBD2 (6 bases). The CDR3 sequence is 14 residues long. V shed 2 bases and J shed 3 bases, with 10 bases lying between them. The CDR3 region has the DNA TGTGCCAGCAGTTTATTTGGCGGGGAAGAGACCCAGTACTTC. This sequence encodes CASSLFGGEETQYF.

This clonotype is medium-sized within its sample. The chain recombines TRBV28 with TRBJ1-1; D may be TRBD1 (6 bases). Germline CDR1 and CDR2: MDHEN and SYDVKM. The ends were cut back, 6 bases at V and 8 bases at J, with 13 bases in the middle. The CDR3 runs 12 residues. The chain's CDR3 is CASRPETGEAFF. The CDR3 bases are TGTGCCAGCAGGCCCGAGACAGGAGAAGCTTTCTTT.

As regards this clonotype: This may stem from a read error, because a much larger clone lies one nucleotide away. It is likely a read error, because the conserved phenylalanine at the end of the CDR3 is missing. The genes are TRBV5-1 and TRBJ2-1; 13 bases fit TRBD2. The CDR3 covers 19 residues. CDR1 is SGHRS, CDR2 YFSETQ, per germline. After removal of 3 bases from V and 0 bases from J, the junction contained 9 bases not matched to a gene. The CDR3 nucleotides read TGCGCCAGCAGCTCTAAGACTAGCGGGAGGCTTAGCTCCTACAATGAGCAGTTCCTC. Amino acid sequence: CASSSKTSGRLSSYNEQFL.

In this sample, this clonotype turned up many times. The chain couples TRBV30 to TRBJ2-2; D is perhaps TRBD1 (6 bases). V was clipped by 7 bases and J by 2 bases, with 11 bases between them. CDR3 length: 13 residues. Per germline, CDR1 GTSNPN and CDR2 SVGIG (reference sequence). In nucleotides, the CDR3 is TGTGCCTTTCCGGGACACAACACCGGGGAGCTGTTTTTT. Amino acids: CAFPGHNTGELFF.

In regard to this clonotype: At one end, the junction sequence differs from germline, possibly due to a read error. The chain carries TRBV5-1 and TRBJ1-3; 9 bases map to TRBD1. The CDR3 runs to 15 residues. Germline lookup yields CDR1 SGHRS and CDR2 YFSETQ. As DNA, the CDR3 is TGTGCCAGCAGCTTAGGGACAGGGCTCGGAAACACCATATATTTT. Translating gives CASSLGTGLGNTIYF.

Here the CDR3 reads CASSLRRWNTEAFF. Written as DNA, the CDR3 is TGTGCCAGCAGTTTAAGGCGGTGGAACACTGAAGCTTTCTTT. This chain connects TRBV12-3 or TRBV12-4 to TRBJ1-1; no firm D call. Trimming removed 2 bases from V and 1 base from J, with 8 bases in between. The CDR3 extends over 14 amino acids.

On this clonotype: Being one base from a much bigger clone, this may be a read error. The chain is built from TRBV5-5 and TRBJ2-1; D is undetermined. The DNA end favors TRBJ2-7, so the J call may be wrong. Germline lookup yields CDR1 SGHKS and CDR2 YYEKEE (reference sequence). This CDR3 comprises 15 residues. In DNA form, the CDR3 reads TGTGCCAGCAGCTTAGGGCCGAGCTCCTACAATGAGCAGTACTTC. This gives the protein CASSLGPSSYNEQYF.

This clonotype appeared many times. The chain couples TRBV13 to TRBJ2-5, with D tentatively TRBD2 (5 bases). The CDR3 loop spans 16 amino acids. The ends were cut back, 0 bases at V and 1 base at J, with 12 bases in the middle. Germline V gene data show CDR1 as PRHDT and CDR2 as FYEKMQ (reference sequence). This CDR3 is CASSLGLMSGQETQYF. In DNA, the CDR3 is TGTGCCAGCAGCTTAGGACTTATGAGCGGCCAAGAGACCCAGTACTTC.

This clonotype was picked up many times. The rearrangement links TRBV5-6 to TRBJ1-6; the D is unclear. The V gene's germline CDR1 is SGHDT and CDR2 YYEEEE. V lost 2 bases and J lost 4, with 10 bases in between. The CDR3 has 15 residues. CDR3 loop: CASSFEGIYNSPLHF. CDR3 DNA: TGTGCCAGCAGCTTCGAGGGAATTTATAATTCACCCCTCCACTTT.

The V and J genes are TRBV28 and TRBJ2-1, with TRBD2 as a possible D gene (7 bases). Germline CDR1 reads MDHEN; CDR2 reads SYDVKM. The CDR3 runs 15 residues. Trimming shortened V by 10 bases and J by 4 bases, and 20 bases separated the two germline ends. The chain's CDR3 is CATTPGGGRYNEQFF. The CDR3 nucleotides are TGTGCCACTACCCCGGGGGGCGGGAGATACAATGAGCAGTTCTTC.

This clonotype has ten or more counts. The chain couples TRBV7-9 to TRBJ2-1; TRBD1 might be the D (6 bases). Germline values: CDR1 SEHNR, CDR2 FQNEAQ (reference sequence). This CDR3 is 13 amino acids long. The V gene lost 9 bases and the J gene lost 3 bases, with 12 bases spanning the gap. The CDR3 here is CASGQRDYNEQFF. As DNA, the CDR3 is TGTGCCAGTGGACAGAGGGACTACAATGAGCAGTTCTTC.

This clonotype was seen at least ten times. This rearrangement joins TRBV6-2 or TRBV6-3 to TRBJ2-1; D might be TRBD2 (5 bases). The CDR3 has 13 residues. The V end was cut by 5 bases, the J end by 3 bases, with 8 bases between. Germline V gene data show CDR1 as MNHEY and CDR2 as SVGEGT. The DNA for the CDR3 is TGTGCCAGCAGTCGGGGAAACTACAATGAGCAGTTCTTC. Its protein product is CASSRGNYNEQFF.

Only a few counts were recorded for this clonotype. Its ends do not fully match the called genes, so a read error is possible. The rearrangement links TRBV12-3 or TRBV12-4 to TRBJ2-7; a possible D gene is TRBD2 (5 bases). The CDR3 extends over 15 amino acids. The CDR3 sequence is CASGLLPDLGYEQYF. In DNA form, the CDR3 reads TGTGCCAGCGGTTTACTTCCGGACTTGGGCTACGAGCAGTACTTC.

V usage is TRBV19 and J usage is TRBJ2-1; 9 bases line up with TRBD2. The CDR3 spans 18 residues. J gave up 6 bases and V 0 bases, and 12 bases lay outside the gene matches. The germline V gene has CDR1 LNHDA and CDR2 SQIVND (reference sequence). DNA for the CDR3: TGTGCCAGTAGTATAGATATCTCTCTAGCGGGATCACTCAATGAGCAGTTCTTC. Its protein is CASSIDISLAGSLNEQFF.

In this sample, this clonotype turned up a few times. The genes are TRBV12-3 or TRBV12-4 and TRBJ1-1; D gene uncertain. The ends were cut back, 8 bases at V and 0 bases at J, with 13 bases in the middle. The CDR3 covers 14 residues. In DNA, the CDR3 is TGTGCCAGCCATTCTGGGAGTTTGAACACTGAAGCTTTCTTT. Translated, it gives CASHSGSLNTEAFF.

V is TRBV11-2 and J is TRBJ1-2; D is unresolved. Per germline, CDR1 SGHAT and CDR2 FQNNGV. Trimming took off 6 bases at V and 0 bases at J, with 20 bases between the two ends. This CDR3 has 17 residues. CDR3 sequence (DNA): TGTGCCAGCAGATCACTACGTGGGCGCATCACTAACTATGGCTACACCTTC. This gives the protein CASRSLRGRITNYGYTF.

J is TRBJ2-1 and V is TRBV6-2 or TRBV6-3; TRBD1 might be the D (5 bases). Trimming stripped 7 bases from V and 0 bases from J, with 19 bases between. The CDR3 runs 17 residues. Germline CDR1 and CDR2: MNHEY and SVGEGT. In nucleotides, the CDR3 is TGTGCCAGCACCTTTATACCGAGACAGAGCTCCTACAATGAGCAGTTCTTC. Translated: CASTFIPRQSSYNEQFF.

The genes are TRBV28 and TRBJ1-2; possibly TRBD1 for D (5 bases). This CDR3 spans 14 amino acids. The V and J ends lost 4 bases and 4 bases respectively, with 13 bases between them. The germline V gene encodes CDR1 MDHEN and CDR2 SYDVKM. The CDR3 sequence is CASSSAGTPYGYTF. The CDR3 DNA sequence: TGTGCCAGCAGTTCTGCCGGGACTCCCTATGGCTACACCTTC.

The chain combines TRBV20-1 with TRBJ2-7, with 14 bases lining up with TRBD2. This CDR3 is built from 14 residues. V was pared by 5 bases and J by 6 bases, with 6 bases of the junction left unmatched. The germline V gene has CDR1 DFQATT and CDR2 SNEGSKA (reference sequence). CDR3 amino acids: CSAARGLAGVEQYF. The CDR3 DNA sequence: TGCAGTGCTGCTCGGGGACTAGCGGGAGTCGAGCAGTACTTC.

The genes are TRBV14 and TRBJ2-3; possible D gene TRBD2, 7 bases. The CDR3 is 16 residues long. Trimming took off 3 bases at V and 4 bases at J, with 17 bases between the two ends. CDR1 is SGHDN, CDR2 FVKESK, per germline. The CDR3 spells CASSQRGGGSADTQYF. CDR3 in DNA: TGTGCCAGCAGCCAGAGGGGCGGGGGCTCGGCAGATACGCAGTATTTT.

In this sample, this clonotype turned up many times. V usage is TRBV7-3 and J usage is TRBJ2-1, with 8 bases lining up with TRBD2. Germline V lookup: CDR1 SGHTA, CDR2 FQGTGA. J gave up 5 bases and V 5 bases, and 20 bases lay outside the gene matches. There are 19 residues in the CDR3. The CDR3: CASSPKTGTSFVFNNEQFF. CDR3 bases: TGTGCCAGCAGCCCAAAAACCGGGACTAGTTTCGTGTTTAACAATGAGCAGTTCTTC.

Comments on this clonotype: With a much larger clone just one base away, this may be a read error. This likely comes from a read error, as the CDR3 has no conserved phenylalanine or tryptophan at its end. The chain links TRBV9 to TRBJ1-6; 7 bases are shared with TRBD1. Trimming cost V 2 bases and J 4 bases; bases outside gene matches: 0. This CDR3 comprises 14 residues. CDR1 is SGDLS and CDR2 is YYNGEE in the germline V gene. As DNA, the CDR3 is TGTGCCAGCAGCGTGACAGGGTATAATTCACCCCTCCACCTT. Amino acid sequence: CASSVTGYNSPLHL.